The rows below give T cell receptor beta chains drawn from one sample of a study of blood T cell repertoires in COVID-19. Clones were read by immunoSEQ multiplex PCR, and TCRdb kept only the in-frame ones, dropping some. Of under 75,000 clones listed, 85% to 90% are singletons. Sample: peripheral blood. The receptors originated from a man aged 50 or older with active COVID-19. The CDR3 runs from the conserved cysteine through the conserved F or W.

v_call	cdr3_aa
TRBV29-1	CSGATNEKLFF
TRBV2	CASSSDSDEQYF
TRBV7-2	CASGPQSWDTQYF
TRBV5-1	CASSPGQGAGAFF
TRBV6-5	CASSYDRANTEAFF
TRBV21-1	CASSKVAKKVGLKTGELFF
TRBV6-6	CASSYSNGGMNTEAFF
TRBV5-1	CASSLGAAGNTIYF
TRBV5-1	CASSDGQGEFSESPLHF
TRBV24-1	CATSSGQGGFRGTDTQYF
TRBV7-2	CASSSASAGFDYGYTF
TRBV5-6	CASSLGGGLYGYTF
TRBV13	CASSLMGRGDSGNTIYF
TRBV6-2/TRBV6-3	CASSRRRDRAHTGELFF
TRBV14	CASSQDRTVYYTGELFF
TRBV2	CASSREASNQPQHF
TRBV6-5	CASSYTNSGYGYTF
TRBV12-3/TRBV12-4	CASSFNRGRGYTF
TRBV4-1	CASSPGIGEKLFF
TRBV19	CASSIGHGEYEQYF
TRBV27	CASSLLTGTARYEQYF
TRBV19	CASRPTAGHTGELFF
TRBV19	CASSSTGGSDEQFF
TRBV7-9	CASSKGRGYEQYF
TRBV10-3	CAISGQADQPQHF
TRBV25-1	CASSEFTGVQETQYF